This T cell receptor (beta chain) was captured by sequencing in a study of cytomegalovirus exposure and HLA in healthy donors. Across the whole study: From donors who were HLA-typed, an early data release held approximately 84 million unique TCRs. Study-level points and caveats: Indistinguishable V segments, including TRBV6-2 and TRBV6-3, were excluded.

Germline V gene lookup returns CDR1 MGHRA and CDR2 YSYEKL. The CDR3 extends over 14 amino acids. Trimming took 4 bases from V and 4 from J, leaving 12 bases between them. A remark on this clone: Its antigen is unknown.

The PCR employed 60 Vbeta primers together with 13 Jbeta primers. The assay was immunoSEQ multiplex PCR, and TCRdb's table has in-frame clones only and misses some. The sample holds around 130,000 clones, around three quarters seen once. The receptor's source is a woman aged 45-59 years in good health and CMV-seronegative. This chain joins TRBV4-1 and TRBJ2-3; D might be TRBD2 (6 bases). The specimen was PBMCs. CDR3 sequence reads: CASSPRRAADTQYF. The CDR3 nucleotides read TGCGCCAGCAGCCCACGGAGGGCAGCAGATACGCAGTATTTT.